The source of this T cell receptor beta chain is a study of identical twins. Germline V gene data show CDR1 as SEHNR and CDR2 as FQNEAQ (reference sequence). The CDR3 sequence is 16 residues long. V shed 3 bases, J shed 1 base, and the junction held 6 bases outside the gene matches. General study findings and limits: Surplus twin overlap in beta out-of-frame sequences was less pronounced. Conclusions were based on cross-sectional statistical analysis, without following the same donors.

A universal primer site came from template switching; cDNA carried unique molecular identifiers. TCRdb used MiXCR to reprocess the 5' RACE reads, holding one entry per CDR3 protein. The data show approximately 1.8 million distinct CDR3 sequences, with around a third seen just once and 0.25% to 0.3% held by the top ten. A word on this clonotype: Its cognate antigen is unknown.

Sample: cord blood. The TCR was taken from a newborn girl in good health. The chain recombines TRBV7-9 with TRBJ2-3; 8 bases match TRBD2. CDR3 sequence reads: CASSFSAGAGTDTQYF. CDR3 DNA: TGTGCCAGCAGCTTCTCAGCGGGAGCTGGCACAGATACGCAGTATTTT.